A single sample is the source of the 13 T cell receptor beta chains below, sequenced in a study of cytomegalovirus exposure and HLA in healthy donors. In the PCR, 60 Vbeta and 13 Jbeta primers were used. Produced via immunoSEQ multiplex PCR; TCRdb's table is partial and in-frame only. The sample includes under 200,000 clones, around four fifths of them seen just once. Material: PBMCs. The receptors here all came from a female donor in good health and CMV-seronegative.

CDR3 residues: CASSWGLAGASTGELFF. CDR3 bases: TGTGCCAGCAGCTGGGGACTAGCGGGAGCGAGCACCGGGGAGCTGTTTTTT. The V gene is TRBV7-3, the J gene TRBJ2-2, with 14 bases identical to TRBD2. V lost 4 bases to trimming and J lost 4 bases; unmatched junction nucleotides: 5. This CDR3 is 17 amino acids long. From germline, CDR1 is SGHTA and CDR2 FQGTGA.

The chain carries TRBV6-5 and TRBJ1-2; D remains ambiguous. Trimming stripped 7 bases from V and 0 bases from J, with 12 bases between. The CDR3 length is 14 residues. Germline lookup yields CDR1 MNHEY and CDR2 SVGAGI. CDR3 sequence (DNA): TGTGCCAGCATCGGTCACAGTGCTAACTATGGCTACACCTTC. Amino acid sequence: CASIGHSANYGYTF.

The CDR3 DNA follows: TGTGCCAGCAGTCACCGGGACAGGGGATCCTACGAGCAGTACTTC. It is translated as CASSHRDRGSYEQYF. The rearrangement links TRBV28 to TRBJ2-7; 10 bases are a match to TRBD1. This CDR3 has 15 amino acids. From germline, CDR1 is MDHEN and CDR2 SYDVKM. The trim removed 5 bases at V and 1 base at J, leaving 5 bases unmatched.

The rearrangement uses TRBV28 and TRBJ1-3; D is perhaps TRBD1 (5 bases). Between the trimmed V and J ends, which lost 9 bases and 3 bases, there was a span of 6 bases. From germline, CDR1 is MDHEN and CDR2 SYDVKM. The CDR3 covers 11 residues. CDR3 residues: CARGGGNTIYF. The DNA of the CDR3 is TGTGCCAGGGGGGGTGGAAACACCATATATTTT.

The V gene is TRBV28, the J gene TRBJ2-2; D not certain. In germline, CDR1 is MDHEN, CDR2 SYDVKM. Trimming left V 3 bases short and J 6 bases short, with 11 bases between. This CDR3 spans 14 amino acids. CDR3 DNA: TGTGCCAGCAGTTTCCCCTCCCGGGCCGGGGAGCTGTTTTTT. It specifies CASSFPSRAGELFF.

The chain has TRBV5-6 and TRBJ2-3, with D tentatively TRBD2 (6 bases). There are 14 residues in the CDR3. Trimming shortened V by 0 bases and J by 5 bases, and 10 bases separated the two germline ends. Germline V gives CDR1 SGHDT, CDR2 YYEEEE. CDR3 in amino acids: CASSLGRVEDTQYF. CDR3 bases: TGTGCCAGCAGCTTGGGGAGGGTCGAAGATACGCAGTATTTT.

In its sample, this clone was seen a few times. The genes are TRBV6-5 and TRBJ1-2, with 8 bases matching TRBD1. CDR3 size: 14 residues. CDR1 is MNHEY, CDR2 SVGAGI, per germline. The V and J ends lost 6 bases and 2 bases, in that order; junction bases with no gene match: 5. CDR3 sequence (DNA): TGTGCCAGCAGGTCACAGGGGGGGAACTATGGCTACACCTTC. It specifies CASRSQGGNYGYTF.

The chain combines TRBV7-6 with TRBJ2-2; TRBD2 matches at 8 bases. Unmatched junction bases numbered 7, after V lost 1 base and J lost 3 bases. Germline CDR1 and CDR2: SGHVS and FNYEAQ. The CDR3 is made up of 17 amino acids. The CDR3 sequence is CASSLGSGRGDTGELFF. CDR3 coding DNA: TGTGCCAGCAGCTTAGGGAGCGGGAGAGGGGACACCGGGGAGCTGTTTTTT.

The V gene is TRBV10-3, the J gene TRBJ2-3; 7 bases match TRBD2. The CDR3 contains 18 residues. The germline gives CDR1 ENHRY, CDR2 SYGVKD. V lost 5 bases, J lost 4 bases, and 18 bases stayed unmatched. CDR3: CAISLGWGGSPSADTQYF. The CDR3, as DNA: TGTGCCATCAGTCTTGGTTGGGGCGGGAGCCCTAGCGCAGATACGCAGTATTTT.

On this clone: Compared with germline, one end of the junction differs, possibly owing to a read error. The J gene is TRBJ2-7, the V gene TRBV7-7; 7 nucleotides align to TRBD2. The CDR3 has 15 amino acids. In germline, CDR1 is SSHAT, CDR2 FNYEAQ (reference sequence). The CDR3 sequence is CASSPFVTSPYEQYF. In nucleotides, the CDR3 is TGTGCTAGCAGCCCGTTCGTGACTAGCCCCTACGAGCAGTACTTC.

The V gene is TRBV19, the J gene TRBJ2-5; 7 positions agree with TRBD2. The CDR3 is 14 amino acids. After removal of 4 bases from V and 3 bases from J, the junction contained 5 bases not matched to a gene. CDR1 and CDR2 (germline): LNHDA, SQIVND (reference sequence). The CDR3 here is CASSKAGTKETQYF. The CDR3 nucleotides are TGTGCCAGTAGTAAAGCCGGGACTAAAGAGACCCAGTACTTC.

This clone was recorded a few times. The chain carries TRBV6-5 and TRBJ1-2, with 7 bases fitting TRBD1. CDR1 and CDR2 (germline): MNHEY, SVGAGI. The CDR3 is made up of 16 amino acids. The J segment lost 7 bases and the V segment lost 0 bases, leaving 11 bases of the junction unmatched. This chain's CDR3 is CASSYSGTARLSGYTF. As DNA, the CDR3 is TGTGCCAGCAGTTACTCAGGGACAGCTAGGCTTAGTGGCTACACCTTC.

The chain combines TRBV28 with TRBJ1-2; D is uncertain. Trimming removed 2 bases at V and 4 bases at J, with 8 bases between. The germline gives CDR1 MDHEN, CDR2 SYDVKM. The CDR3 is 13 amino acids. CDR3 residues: CASSLPGTYGYTF. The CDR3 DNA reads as TGTGCCAGCAGTTTACCAGGAACCTATGGCTACACCTTC.